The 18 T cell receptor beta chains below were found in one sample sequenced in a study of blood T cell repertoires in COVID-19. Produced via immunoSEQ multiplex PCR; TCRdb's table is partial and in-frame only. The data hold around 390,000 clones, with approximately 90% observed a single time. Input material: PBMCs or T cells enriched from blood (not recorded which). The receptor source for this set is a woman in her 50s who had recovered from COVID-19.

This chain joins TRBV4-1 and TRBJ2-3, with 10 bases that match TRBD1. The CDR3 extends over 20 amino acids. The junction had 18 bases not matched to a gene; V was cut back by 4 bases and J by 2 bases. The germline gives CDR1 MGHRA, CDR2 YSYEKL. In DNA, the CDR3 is TGCGCCAGCAGCCGCCTGACAAGTCCCGGGACAGGGGTCAACACAGATACGCAGTATTTT. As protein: CASSRLTSPGTGVNTDTQYF.

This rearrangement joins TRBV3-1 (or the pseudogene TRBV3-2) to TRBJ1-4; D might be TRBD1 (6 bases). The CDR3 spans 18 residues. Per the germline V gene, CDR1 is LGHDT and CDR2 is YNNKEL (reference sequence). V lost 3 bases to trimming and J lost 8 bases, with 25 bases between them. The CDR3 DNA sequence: TGTGCCAGCAGCCAGGGAAGGGTTCGACAGGCTAAGCGGGAAAAACTGTTTTTT. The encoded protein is CASSQGRVRQAKREKLFF.

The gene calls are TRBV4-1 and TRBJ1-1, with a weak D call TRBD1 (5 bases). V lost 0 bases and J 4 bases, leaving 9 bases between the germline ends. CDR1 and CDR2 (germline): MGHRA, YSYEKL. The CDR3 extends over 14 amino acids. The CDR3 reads CASSQDRVVTEAFF. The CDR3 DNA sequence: TGCGCCAGCAGCCAAGACAGGGTGGTCACTGAAGCTTTCTTT.

CDR3 in DNA: TGTGCCAGCAGCTTAGCAGGGAGCGGGACTGAAGCTTTCTTT. Its protein product is CASSLAGSGTEAFF. This chain joins TRBV7-9 and TRBJ1-1; no reliable D call. Germline V gives CDR1 SEHNR, CDR2 FQNEAQ (reference sequence). CDR3 size: 14 residues. V lost 0 bases and J 5 bases, leaving 10 bases between the germline ends.

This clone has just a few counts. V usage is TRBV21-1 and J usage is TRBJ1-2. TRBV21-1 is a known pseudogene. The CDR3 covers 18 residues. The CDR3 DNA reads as TGTGCCAGCAGCGAGAACCGGGAAGAGTGGTCTCGCCTCTATGGCTACACCTTC. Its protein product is CASSENREEWSRLYGYTF.

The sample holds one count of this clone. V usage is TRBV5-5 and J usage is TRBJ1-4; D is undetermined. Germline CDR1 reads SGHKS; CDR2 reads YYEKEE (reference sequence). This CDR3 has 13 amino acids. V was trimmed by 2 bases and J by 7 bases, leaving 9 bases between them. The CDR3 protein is CASSLYWSEKLFF. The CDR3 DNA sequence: TGTGCCAGCAGCTTATATTGGAGTGAAAAACTGTTTTTT.

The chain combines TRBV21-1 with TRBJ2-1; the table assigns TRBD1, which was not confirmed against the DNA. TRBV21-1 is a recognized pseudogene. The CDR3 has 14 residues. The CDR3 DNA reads TGTGCCAGCAGCAAAGCTGGCTTCTGCAATGAGCAGTTCTTC. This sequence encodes CASSKAGFCNEQFF.

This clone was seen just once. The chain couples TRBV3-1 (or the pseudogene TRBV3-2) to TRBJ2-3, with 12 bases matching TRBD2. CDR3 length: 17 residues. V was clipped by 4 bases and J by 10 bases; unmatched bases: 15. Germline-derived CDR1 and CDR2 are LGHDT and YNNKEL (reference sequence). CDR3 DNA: TGTGCCAGCAGCCCGGAAGGACTAGCGGGGCGCCCCCGTCCGCAGTATTTT. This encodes CASSPEGLAGRPRPQYF.

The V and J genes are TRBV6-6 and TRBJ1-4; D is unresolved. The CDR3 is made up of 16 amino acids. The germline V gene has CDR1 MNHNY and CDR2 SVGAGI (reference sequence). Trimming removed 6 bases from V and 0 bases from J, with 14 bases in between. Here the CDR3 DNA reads TGTGCCAGCAGCGGACGCGCGGGGACAACTAATGAAAAACTGTTTTTT. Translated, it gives CASSGRAGTTNEKLFF.

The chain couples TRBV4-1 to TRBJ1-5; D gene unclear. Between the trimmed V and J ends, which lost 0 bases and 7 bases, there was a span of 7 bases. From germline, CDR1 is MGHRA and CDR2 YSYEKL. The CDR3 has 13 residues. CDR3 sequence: CASSQDAIQPQHF. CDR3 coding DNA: TGCGCCAGCAGCCAAGATGCGATCCAGCCCCAGCATTTT.

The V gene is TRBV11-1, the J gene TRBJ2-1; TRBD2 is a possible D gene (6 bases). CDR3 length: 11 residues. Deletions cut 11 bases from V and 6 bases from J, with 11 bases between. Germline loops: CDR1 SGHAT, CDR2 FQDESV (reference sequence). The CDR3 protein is CAGRTANEQFF. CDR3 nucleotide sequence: TGTGCCGGGAGGACCGCCAATGAGCAGTTCTTC.

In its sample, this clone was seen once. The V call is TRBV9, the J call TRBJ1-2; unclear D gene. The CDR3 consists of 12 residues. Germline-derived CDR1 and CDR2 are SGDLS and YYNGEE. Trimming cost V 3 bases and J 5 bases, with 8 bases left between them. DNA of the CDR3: TGTGCCAGCAGCGCCCGTGAGTATGGCTACACCTTC. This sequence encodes CASSAREYGYTF.

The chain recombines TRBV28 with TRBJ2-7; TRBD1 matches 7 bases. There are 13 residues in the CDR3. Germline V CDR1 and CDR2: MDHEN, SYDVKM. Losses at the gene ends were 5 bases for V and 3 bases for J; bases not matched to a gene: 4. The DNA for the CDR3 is TGTGCCAGCAGTCCTTACAGGGGCTACGAGCAGTACTTC. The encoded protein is CASSPYRGYEQYF.

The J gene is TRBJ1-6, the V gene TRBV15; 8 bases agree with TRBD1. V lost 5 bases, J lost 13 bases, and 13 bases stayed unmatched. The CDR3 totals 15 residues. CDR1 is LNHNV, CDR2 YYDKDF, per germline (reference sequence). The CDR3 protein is CATSSDRAGLAPLHF. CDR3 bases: TGTGCCACCAGCTCGGACAGGGCAGGGTTAGCGCCCCTCCACTTT.

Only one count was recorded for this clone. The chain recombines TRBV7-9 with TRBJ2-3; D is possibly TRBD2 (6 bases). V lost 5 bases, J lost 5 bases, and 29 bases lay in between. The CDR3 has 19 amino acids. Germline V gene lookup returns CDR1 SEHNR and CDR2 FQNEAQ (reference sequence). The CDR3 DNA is TGTGCCAGCAGCCCGGCCAGCGGGTTTCCCACGGAACACAGAGATACGCAGTATTTT. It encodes CASSPASGFPTEHRDTQYF.

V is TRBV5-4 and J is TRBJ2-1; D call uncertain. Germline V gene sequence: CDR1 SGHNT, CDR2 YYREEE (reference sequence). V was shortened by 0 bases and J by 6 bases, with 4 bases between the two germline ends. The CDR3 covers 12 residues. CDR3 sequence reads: CASSLGGNEQFF. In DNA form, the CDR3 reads TGTGCCAGCAGCTTGGGAGGCAATGAGCAGTTCTTC.

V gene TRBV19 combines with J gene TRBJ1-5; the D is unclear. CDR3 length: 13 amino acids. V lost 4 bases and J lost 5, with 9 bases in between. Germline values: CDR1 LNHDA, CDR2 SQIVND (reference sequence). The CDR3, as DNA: TGTGCCAGTAGTAGTCGGGTCGATCAGCCCCAGCATTTT. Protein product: CASSSRVDQPQHF.

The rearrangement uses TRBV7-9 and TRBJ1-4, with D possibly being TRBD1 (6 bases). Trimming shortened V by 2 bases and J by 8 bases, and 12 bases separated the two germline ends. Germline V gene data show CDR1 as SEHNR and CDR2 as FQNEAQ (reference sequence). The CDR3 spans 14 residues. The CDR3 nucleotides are TGTGCCAGCAGCTTAAATACAGGGAAGGAAAAACTGTTTTTT. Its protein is CASSLNTGKEKLFF. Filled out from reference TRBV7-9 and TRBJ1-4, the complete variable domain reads DTGVSQNPRHKITKRGQNVTFRCDPISEHNRLYWYRQTLGQGPEFLTYFQNEAQLEKSRLLSDRFSAERPKGSFSTLEIQRTEQGDSAMYLCASSLNTGKEKLFFGSGTQLSVL.